These 32 T cell receptor beta chains share one sample of origin, sequenced in a study of blood T cell repertoires in COVID-19. Repertoires were generated with immunoSEQ multiplex PCR, while TCRdb's copy carries only in-frame clones and drops some. The data show over 200,000 clones, with roughly 87% seen just once and 10% held by the top ten. What was sequenced was PBMCs or T cells enriched from blood (not recorded which). These receptors came from a man aged 18 to 30 with acute COVID-19.

The V gene is TRBV19, the J gene TRBJ1-1, with D possibly being TRBD1 (6 bases). Germline V gives CDR1 LNHDA, CDR2 SQIVND (reference sequence). Trimming shortened V by 7 bases and J by 2 bases, and 17 bases separated the two germline ends. This CDR3 region has 15 residues. The CDR3 protein is CASKTAGASNTEAFF. In DNA, the CDR3 is TGTGCCAGTAAAACGGCAGGGGCGTCAAACACTGAAGCTTTCTTT.

The chain links TRBV2 to TRBJ2-3, with 11 nucleotides matching TRBD2. Germline V lookup: CDR1 SNHLY, CDR2 FYNNEI. J was trimmed by 5 bases and V by 8 bases; bases with no gene match: 9. This CDR3 has 15 residues. CDR3 bases: TGTGCCAGCTACCCGACTAGCGGGATGGGAGATACGCAGTATTTT. Amino acid sequence: CASYPTSGMGDTQYF.

A note on this clone: A read error may produce the germline difference seen at one junction end. CDR3 DNA sequence: TGTGCTAGCAGCTCGGGACTAGCGGGAGAGGCAGATACGCAGTATTTT. Residues: CASSSGLAGEADTQYF. V is TRBV7-7 and J is TRBJ2-3; 14 bases agree with TRBD2. Germline-derived CDR1 and CDR2 are SSHAT and FNYEAQ (reference sequence). This CDR3 spans 16 amino acids.

The genes are TRBV10-3 and TRBJ1-5, with D possibly being TRBD1 (6 bases). The CDR3 totals 13 residues. The ends were cut back, 8 bases at V and 6 bases at J, with 14 bases in the middle. CDR1 and CDR2 from the germline V gene are ENHRY and SYGVKD. The CDR3, as DNA: TGTGCCATCTGTGCAGGGGCCGGTCAGCCCCAGCATTTT. Amino acid sequence: CAICAGAGQPQHF.

The genes are TRBV30 and TRBJ1-4, with TRBD1 matching 11 bases. Losses at the gene ends were 1 base for V and 8 bases for J; bases not matched to a gene: 6. The CDR3 length is 15 residues. From germline, CDR1 is GTSNPN and CDR2 SVGIG (reference sequence). This CDR3 reads CAWSEIGDRGEKLFF. As DNA, the CDR3 is TGTGCCTGGAGTGAAATCGGGGACAGGGGGGAAAAACTGTTTTTT. Based on the CDR3 plus reference TRBV30 and TRBJ1-4, the full variable domain is SQTIHQWPATLVQPVGSPLSLECTVEGTSNPNLYWYRQAAGRGLQLLFYSVGIGQISSEVPQNLSASRPQDRQFILSSKKLLLSDSGFYLCAWSEIGDRGEKLFFGSGTQLSVL.

There are a few counts of this clone. The CDR3 DNA is TGTGCCAGCAGCTTAGATTTGCTAGCGGGAGGTCGAGAGACCCAGTACTTC. Its protein product is CASSLDLLAGGRETQYF. The V gene is TRBV11-2, the J gene TRBJ2-5; 11 bases match TRBD2. CDR1 SGHAT and CDR2 FQNNGV come from the germline V gene. CDR3 length equals 17 residues. Trimming removed 0 bases from V and 4 bases from J; junction bases left unmatched: 7.

The count of this clone is one. The chain couples TRBV28 to TRBJ2-3; D is perhaps TRBD1 (6 bases). CDR1 is MDHEN and CDR2 is SYDVKM in the germline V gene. This CDR3 has 22 residues. Trimming left V 1 base short and J 2 bases short, with 31 bases between. Here the CDR3 DNA reads TGTGCCAGCAGTTTATTTGACCTCTATTGCGGAATGCGTGGGACAACCACAGATACGCAGTATTTT. Its translation: CASSLFDLYCGMRGTTTDTQYF.

Only one count was recorded for this clone. The V gene is TRBV30, the J gene TRBJ2-5; 8 bases agree with TRBD1. Trimming cost V 3 bases and J 0 bases; bases outside gene matches: 3. CDR3 length equals 14 residues. Germline CDR1 GTSNPN, CDR2 SVGIG (reference sequence). This CDR3 reads CAWRGQANQETQYF. DNA of the CDR3: TGTGCCTGGAGGGGACAGGCGAACCAAGAGACCCAGTACTTC. Full variable domain (missing parts from reference TRBV30 and TRBJ2-5): SQTIHQWPATLVQPVGSPLSLECTVEGTSNPNLYWYRQAAGRGLQLLFYSVGIGQISSEVPQNLSASRPQDRQFILSSKKLLLSDSGFYLCAWRGQANQETQYFGPGTRLLVL.

Comments on this clone: Sequence at one end of the junction differs from germline and may be a read error. This rearrangement joins TRBV19 to TRBJ1-2; TRBD1 agrees at 8 bases. This CDR3 has 16 residues. Germline lookup yields CDR1 LNHDA and CDR2 SQIVND (reference sequence). The CDR3 sequence: CASSGQGYSSIYGCTF. The CDR3 nucleotides read TGTGCCAGTAGTGGACAGGGCTACTCCTCTATATATGGCTGCACCTTC.

The rearrangement links TRBV6-2 or TRBV6-3 to TRBJ2-1; 10 positions match TRBD2. Germline V gene lookup returns CDR1 MNHEY and CDR2 SVGEGT. The CDR3 covers 15 residues. J gave up 7 bases and V 4 bases, and 7 bases lay outside the gene matches. This CDR3 is CASSSRVAGGNEQFF. The CDR3 region has the DNA TGTGCCAGCAGTTCCCGGGTAGCGGGAGGAAATGAGCAGTTCTTC.

V is TRBV20-1 and J is TRBJ2-7, with D hard to call. The germline V and J ends were trimmed by 5 bases and 5 bases, with 10 bases remaining between them. The CDR3 consists of 11 residues. Per the germline V gene, CDR1 is DFQATT and CDR2 is SNEGSKA (reference sequence). The CDR3 loop reads CSAGTADEQYF. CDR3 sequence (DNA): TGCAGTGCTGGAACGGCGGACGAGCAGTACTTC.

J is TRBJ2-1 and V is TRBV4-2; D ambiguous. This CDR3 comprises 16 residues. Trimming left V 0 bases short and J 2 bases short, with 11 bases between. Per the germline V gene, CDR1 is LGHNA and CDR2 is YNFKEQ. The CDR3 spells CASSQEASVAYNEQFF. The CDR3 coding sequence is TGTGCCAGCAGCCAAGAGGCGAGCGTCGCCTACAATGAGCAGTTCTTC.

The chain recombines TRBV3-1 (or the pseudogene TRBV3-2) with TRBJ2-3; TRBD2 aligns across 9 bases. The CDR3 runs to 16 residues. From germline, CDR1 is LGHDT and CDR2 YNNKEL (reference sequence). The V segment lost 4 bases and the J segment 0 bases; nucleotides outside the gene matches: 5. CDR3 coding DNA: TGTGCCAGCAGCCCCCATAGCGGGAGAAGCACAGATACGCAGTATTTT. Protein sequence: CASSPHSGRSTDTQYF.

V is TRBV28 and J is TRBJ2-1, with 11 bases aligning to TRBD2. CDR3 length: 15 amino acids. The V segment lost 7 bases and the J segment 7 bases; nucleotides outside the gene matches: 9. Per germline, CDR1 MDHEN and CDR2 SYDVKM. Written as DNA, the CDR3 is TGTGCCAGCACCCCAACTAGCGGGAGTGGGAATGAGCAGTTCTTC. Protein sequence: CASTPTSGSGNEQFF. The full variable domain, completed using reference TRBV28 and TRBJ2-1, is DVKVTQSSRYLVKRTGEKVFLECVQDMDHENMFWYRQDPGLGLRLIYFSYDVKMKEKGDIPEGYSVSREKKERFSLILESASTNQTSMYLCASTPTSGSGNEQFFGPGTRLTVL.

The gene calls are TRBV28 and TRBJ2-5; 10 bases are a match to TRBD2. This CDR3 is built from 15 residues. Per the germline V gene, CDR1 is MDHEN and CDR2 is SYDVKM. The V gene end was trimmed by 6 bases and the J gene end by 5 bases; junction bases not matched to a gene: 9. The CDR3 DNA reads TGTGCCAGCAGGCACTTTGGGACTAGCGATGAGACCCAGTACTTC. This translates into CASRHFGTSDETQYF. The variable domain in full, with the rest retrieved from reference TRBV28 and TRBJ2-5, is DVKVTQSSRYLVKRTGEKVFLECVQDMDHENMFWYRQDPGLGLRLIYFSYDVKMKEKGDIPEGYSVSREKKERFSLILESASTNQTSMYLCASRHFGTSDETQYFGPGTRLLVL.

The CDR3 DNA is TGTGCCTGGAGTTGGACAAGCTACGAGCAGTACTTC. Amino acids: CAWSWTSYEQYF. This chain uses TRBV30 with TRBJ2-7; tentatively, D is TRBD1 (5 bases). The V gene's germline CDR1 is GTSNPN and CDR2 SVGIG (reference sequence). Deletions cut 2 bases from V and 3 bases from J, with 8 bases between. CDR3 size: 12 residues.

The chain uses TRBV12-3 or TRBV12-4 and TRBJ1-1, with unresolved D. The CDR3 has 12 amino acids. V lost 2 bases to trimming and J lost 7 bases, with 8 bases between them. The CDR3 region is CASSLSRVEAFF. The CDR3 DNA sequence: TGTGCCAGCAGTTTATCACGGGTTGAAGCTTTCTTT.

The genes are TRBV27 and TRBJ1-5; D is perhaps TRBD1 (5 bases). Germline lookup yields CDR1 MNHEY and CDR2 SMNVEV (reference sequence). Deletions cut 0 bases from V and 5 bases from J, with 8 bases between. The CDR3 is 14 amino acids. This chain's CDR3 is CASSLSGGYQPQHF. Written as DNA, the CDR3 is TGTGCCAGCAGTTTATCGGGGGGATATCAGCCCCAGCATTTT.

This chain joins TRBV7-9 and TRBJ1-5; 9 nucleotides agree with TRBD1. Germline trimming cut 3 bases from V and 7 bases from J; bases unmatched to any gene: 4. The CDR3 is 14 amino acids. From germline, CDR1 is SEHNR and CDR2 FQNEAQ (reference sequence). For the CDR3, the DNA is TGTGCCAGCAGCTTTACAGGGGGCGAACAGCCCCAGCATTTT. Its translation is CASSFTGGEQPQHF.

This chain joins TRBV30 and TRBJ2-1; TRBD2 matches 12 bases. The J segment lost 9 bases and the V segment lost 5 bases, leaving 8 bases of the junction unmatched. CDR3 length: 14 residues. Germline V CDR1 and CDR2: GTSNPN, SVGIG (reference sequence). Here the CDR3 DNA reads TGTGCCTGGCTCCCTAGCGGGAGGGCCCTTGAGCAGTTCTTC. Translated: CAWLPSGRALEQFF.

This clone has only a few counts. The rearrangement joins TRBV27 to TRBJ2-7; 8 positions agree with TRBD1. Germline loops: CDR1 MNHEY, CDR2 SMNVEV (reference sequence). This CDR3 comprises 15 residues. Losses at the gene ends were 0 bases for V and 2 bases for J; bases not matched to a gene: 3. The CDR3: CASSLSRTGPYEQYF. The CDR3 nucleotides are TGTGCCAGCAGTTTATCACGGACAGGGCCCTACGAGCAGTACTTC.

V and J are TRBV5-1 and TRBJ2-1; D is uncertain. Germline V gene lookup returns CDR1 SGHRS and CDR2 YFSETQ. This CDR3 region has 12 residues. Between the trimmed V and J ends, which lost 2 bases and 10 bases, there was a span of 10 bases. The DNA of the CDR3 is TGCGCCAGCAGCTTCCCTGGGCAGGAGCAGTTCTTC. Its protein product is CASSFPGQEQFF.

The rearrangement uses TRBV18 and TRBJ2-7; 8 bases align to TRBD2. This CDR3 comprises 13 residues. Germline V CDR1 and CDR2: KGHSH, LQKENI. The V and J ends lost 3 bases and 6 bases, in that order; junction bases with no gene match: 4. For the CDR3, the DNA is TGTGCCAGCTCACCCCCGGGGGGGAGCGAGCAGTACTTC. Protein: CASSPPGGSEQYF.

The chain has TRBV6-5 and TRBJ1-2; 7 bases align to TRBD1. This CDR3 spans 13 amino acids. Germline lookup yields CDR1 MNHEY and CDR2 SVGAGI. Trimming at V came to 4 bases and at J to 3 bases, leaving 2 bases not matched to a gene. CDR3 nucleotide sequence: TGTGCCAGCAGTTCTACAGGGGACTATGGCTACACCTTC. Its translation: CASSSTGDYGYTF.

In DNA, the CDR3 is TGTGCCAGCAGTCTCCGGGTTACCTACGAGCAGTACTTC. Protein: CASSLRVTYEQYF. The V gene is TRBV28, the J gene TRBJ2-7; D is uncertain. V lost 5 bases, J lost 2 bases, and 10 bases lay in between. The CDR3 has 13 amino acids. Germline CDR1 and CDR2: MDHEN and SYDVKM.

V is TRBV30 and J is TRBJ1-1; maybe TRBD1 (5 bases). The CDR3 is made up of 11 amino acids. Trimming left V 8 bases short and J 5 bases short, with 12 bases between. CDR1 is GTSNPN and CDR2 is SVGIG in the germline V gene (reference sequence). Here the CDR3 reads CAAWRGTEAFF. CDR3 coding DNA: TGTGCCGCTTGGAGGGGAACTGAAGCTTTCTTT.

This clone showed up just a few times. V is TRBV11-2 and J is TRBJ2-1, with 7 bases matching TRBD2. Germline trimming cut 6 bases from V and 1 base from J; bases unmatched to any gene: 6. CDR3 size: 15 residues. Germline values: CDR1 SGHAT, CDR2 FQNNGV. DNA for the CDR3: TGTGCCAGCAGTTTTGGGAGGGGATCCTACAATGAGCAGTTCTTC. Translating it yields CASSFGRGSYNEQFF.

Of note for this clone: One end of the junction does not line up with germline, which may come from a read error. The chain combines TRBV20-1 with TRBJ2-7, with TRBD2 matching 12 bases. Germline V lookup: CDR1 DFQATT, CDR2 SNEGSKA (reference sequence). The CDR3 runs to 10 residues. The chain's CDR3 is CSAGTSGFLF. The CDR3 DNA reads TGCAGTGCTGGGACTAGCGGGTTTTTATTC.

The J gene is TRBJ1-1, the V gene TRBV28; TRBD1 matches 9 bases. Germline CDR1 and CDR2: MDHEN and SYDVKM. The CDR3 length is 15 residues. Trimming at V came to 5 bases and at J to 5 bases, leaving 9 bases not matched to a gene. CDR3 bases: TGTGCCAGCAGTGTGGGACAGGGAATTGGGACTGAAGCTTTCTTT. It yields the protein CASSVGQGIGTEAFF.

The chain has TRBV21-1 and TRBJ2-2; the D call in the table, TRBD1, was not verified against the DNA. TRBV21-1 is noted as a pseudogene. This CDR3 has 13 amino acids. Here the CDR3 reads CASSSRVGGELFF. The CDR3 DNA sequence: TGTGCCAGCAGCTCCAGGGTGGGCGGGGAGCTGTTTTTT.

This clone came up once. One end of the junction is discordant with germline, which a read error may explain. The chain joins TRBV7-7 to TRBJ2-2; weak D call: TRBD2 (6 bases). Germline V gene data show CDR1 as SSHAT and CDR2 as FNYEAQ (reference sequence). CDR3 length: 16 amino acids. The CDR3 reads CASSQGRDSVGGELFF. Here the CDR3 DNA reads TGTGCTAGCAGCCAGGGACGGGACTCCGTCGGAGGGGAGCTGTTTTTT.

The chain employs TRBV25-1 and TRBJ2-1; 12 bases fit TRBD2. The V and J ends lost 4 bases and 1 base, in that order; junction bases with no gene match: 8. There are 18 residues in the CDR3. The germline V gene has CDR1 MGHDK and CDR2 SYGVNS. The CDR3 DNA sequence: TGTGCCAGCAGTGCAACTAGCGGGAGGCCCGCTTCCTACAATGAGCAGTTCTTC. Its protein product is CASSATSGRPASYNEQFF.